Below, one T cell receptor (beta chain) is given with its context. Its antigen is unidentified. This sample is part of a study of OX40 agonist ivuxolimab in advanced cancers. Overall study findings and caveats: Expansion of clones was among the lowest in partial responders at 0.1-3.0 mg/kg.

Measured with immunoSEQ multiplex PCR; TCRdb has only the in-frame clones, and not every one. The sample includes 55,000 to 75,000 clones, about nine tenths seen only once; the top ten take approximately 2%. Germline V gene lookup returns CDR1 SGHAT and CDR2 FQDESV (reference sequence). The CDR3 has 17 amino acids. V was pared by 4 bases and J by 0 bases, with 16 bases between. The clonotype comes from an adult with an advanced solid tumor such as melanoma, head and neck, liver or kidney cancer. V gene TRBV11-1 combines with J gene TRBJ1-3; the D gene is possibly TRBD1 (5 bases). Here the sequenced sample was CD4+ or CD8+ T cells sorted from blood, taken in a trial of the OX40 agonist ivuxolimab. Written as DNA, the CDR3 is TGTGCCAGCAGCTCCCGGATCCGCAGGGACTCTGGAAACACCATATATTTT. This translates into CASSSRIRRDSGNTIYF.